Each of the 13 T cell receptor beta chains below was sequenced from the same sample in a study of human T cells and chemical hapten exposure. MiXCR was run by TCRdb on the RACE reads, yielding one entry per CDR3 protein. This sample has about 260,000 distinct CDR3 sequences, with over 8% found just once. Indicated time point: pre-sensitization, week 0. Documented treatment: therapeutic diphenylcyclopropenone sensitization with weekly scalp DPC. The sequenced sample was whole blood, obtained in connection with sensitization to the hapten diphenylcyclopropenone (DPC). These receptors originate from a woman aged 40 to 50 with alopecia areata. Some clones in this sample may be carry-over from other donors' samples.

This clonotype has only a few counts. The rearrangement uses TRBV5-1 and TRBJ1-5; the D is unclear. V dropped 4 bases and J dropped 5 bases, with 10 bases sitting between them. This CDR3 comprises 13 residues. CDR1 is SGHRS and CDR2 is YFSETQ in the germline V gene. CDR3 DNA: TGCGCCAGCAGCGCAGGCCTCGATCAGCCCCAGCATTTT. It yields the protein CASSAGLDQPQHF.

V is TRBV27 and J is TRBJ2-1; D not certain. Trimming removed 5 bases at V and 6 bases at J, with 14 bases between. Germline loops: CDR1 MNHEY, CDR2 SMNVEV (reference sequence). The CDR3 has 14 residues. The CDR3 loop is CASSPGLYSNEQFF. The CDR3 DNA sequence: TGTGCCAGCAGTCCCGGGTTGTACTCCAATGAGCAGTTCTTC.

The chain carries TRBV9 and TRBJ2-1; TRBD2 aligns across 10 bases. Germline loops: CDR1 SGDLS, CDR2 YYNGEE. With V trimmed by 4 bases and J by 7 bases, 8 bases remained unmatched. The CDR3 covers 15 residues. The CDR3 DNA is TGTGCCAGCAGCCCCGGGACTAGCGAAGGAAATGAGCAGTTCTTC. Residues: CASSPGTSEGNEQFF.

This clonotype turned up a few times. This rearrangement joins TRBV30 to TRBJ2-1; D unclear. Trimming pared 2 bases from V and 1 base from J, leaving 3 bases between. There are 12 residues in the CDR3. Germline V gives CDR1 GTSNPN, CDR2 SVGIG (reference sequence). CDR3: CAWSPSYNEQFF. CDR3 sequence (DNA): TGTGCCTGGAGTCCTTCCTACAATGAGCAGTTCTTC.

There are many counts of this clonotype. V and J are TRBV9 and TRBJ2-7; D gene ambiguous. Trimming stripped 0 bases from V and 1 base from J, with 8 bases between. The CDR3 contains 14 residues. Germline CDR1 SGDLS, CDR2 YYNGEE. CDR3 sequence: CASSVASPSYEQYF. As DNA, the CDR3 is TGTGCCAGCAGCGTAGCTTCCCCGTCCTACGAGCAGTACTTC. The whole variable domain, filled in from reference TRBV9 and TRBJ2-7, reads DSGVTQTPKHLITATGQRVTLRCSPRSGDLSVYWYQQSLDQGLQFLIQYYNGEERAKGNILERFSAQQFPDLHSELNLSSLELGDSALYFCASSVASPSYEQYFGPGTRLTVT.

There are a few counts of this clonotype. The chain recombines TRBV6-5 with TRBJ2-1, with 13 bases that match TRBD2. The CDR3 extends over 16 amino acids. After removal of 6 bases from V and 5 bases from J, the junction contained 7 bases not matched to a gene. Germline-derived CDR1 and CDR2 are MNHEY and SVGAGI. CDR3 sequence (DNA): TGTGCCAGCAGGCCGACTAGCGGGAGGAATAACAATGAGCAGTTCTTC. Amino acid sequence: CASRPTSGRNNNEQFF.

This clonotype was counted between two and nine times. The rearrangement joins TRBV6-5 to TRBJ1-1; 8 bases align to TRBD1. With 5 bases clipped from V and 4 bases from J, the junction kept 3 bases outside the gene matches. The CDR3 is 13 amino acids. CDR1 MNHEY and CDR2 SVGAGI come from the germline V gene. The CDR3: CASSRQGITEAFF. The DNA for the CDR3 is TGTGCCAGCAGTAGACAGGGGATCACTGAAGCTTTCTTT.

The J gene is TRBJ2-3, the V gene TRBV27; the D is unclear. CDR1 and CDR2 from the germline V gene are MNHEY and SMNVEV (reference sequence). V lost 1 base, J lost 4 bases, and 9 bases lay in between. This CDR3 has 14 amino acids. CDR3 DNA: TGTGCCAGCAGTTTATGGGAAAGGGCAGATACGCAGTATTTT. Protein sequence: CASSLWERADTQYF.

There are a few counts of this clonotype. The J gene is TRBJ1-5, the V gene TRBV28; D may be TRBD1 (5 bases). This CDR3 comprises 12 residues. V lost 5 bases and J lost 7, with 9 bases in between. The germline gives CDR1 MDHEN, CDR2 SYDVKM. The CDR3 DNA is TGTGCCAGCAGTGGGGGGGTACAGCCCCAGCATTTT. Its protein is CASSGGVQPQHF.

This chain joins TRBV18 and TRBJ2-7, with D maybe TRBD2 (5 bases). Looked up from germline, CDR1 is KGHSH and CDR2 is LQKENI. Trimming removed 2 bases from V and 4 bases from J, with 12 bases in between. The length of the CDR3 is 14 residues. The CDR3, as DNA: TGTGCCAGCTCACCAGGCGACTACCAGTACGAGCAGTACTTC. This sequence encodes CASSPGDYQYEQYF. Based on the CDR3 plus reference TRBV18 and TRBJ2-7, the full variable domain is NAGVMQNPRHLVRRRGQEARLRCSPMKGHSHVYWYRQLPEEGLKFMVYLQKENIIDESGMPKERFSAEFPKEGPSILRIQQVVRGDSAAYFCASSPGDYQYEQYFGPGTRLTVT.

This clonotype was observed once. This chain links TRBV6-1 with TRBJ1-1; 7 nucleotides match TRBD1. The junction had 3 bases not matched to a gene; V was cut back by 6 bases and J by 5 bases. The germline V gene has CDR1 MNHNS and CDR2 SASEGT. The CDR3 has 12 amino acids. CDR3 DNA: TGTGCCAGCAGGACAGGGTATACTGAAGCTTTCTTT. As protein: CASRTGYTEAFF.

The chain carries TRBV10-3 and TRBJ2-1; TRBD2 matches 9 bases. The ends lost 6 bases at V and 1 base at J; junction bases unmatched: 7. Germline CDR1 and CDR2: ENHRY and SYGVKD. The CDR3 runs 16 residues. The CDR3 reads CAIRDYSGRSYNEQFF. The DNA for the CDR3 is TGTGCCATCAGGGACTATAGCGGGAGATCCTACAATGAGCAGTTCTTC.

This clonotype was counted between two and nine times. CDR3 DNA: TGTGCCAGCAATTCCGGGGTTTCCGAGCAGTACTTC. It specifies CASNSGVSEQYF. V usage is TRBV28 and J usage is TRBJ2-7, with D possibly TRBD2 on 5 matching bases. This CDR3 contains 12 residues. The germline gives CDR1 MDHEN, CDR2 SYDVKM. Trimming cost V 7 bases and J 6 bases, with 13 bases left between them.